This T cell receptor beta chain was observed in a study of blood T cell repertoires in COVID-19. Study summary: Samples of COVID-19 (acute and convalescent) were obtained from the United States, Italy and Spain. In each case, the material was cDNA or gDNA derived from T cells, B-cell-depleted T cells, or PBMCs.

This clone came up once. Authors' analysis steps: Using reference gene primer amplification, nucleated cell counts were estimated. Clones were sequenced by immunoSEQ multiplex PCR, and TCRdb holds only the in-frame ones, with some missing. The DNA was the basis for D and trimming; V, J and clone size are from that table. The table includes approximately 80,000 clones, approximately 85% detected once. Trimming shortened V by 6 bases and J by 1 base, and 9 bases separated the two germline ends. The length of the CDR3 is 13 residues. Germline loops: CDR1 MNHEY, CDR2 SVGAGI. This sequence originates from a human donor in a cohort sampled during active COVID-19. The J gene is TRBJ1-1, the V gene TRBV6-5; perhaps TRBD1 as D (5 bases). Sequencing was carried out using peripheral blood. The CDR3 DNA is TGTGCCAGCAGGACGACAGCGAACACTGAAGCTTTCTTT. Its protein product is CASRTTANTEAFF.